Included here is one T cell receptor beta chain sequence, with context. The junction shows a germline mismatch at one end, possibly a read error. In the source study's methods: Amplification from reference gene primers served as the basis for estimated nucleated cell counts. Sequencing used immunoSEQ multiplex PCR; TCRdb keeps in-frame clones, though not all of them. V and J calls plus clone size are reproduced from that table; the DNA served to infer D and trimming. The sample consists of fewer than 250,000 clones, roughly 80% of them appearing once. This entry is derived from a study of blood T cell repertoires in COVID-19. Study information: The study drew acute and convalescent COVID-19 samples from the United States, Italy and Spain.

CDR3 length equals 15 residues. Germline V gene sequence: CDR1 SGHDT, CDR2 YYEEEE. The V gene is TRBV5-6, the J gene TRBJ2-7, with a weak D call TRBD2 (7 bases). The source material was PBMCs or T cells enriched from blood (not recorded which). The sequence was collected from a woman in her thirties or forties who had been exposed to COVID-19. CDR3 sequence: CASGLGGTRSYEQYF. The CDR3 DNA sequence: TGTGCCAGCGGCTTGGGGGGGACAAGAAGCTACGAGCAGTACTTC.